This entry features one T cell receptor beta chain sequence. What it binds is not known. This sample is part of a study of memory CD4+ T cells and cytomegalovirus serostatus. The sort gate was single viable CD3+CD4+CD8-CD45RO+ cells for memory CD4+ T cells. General study findings and limits: Each of approximately 63 CMV-associated TCRbeta sequences occurred in one to five individuals.

Here immunoSEQ multiplex PCR was the method, and the copy in TCRdb shows in-frame clones only, minus some. The table has around 50,000 clones, 75% to 85% seen once. The CDR3 has 15 residues. The ends were cut back, 3 bases at V and 7 bases at J, with 16 bases in the middle. Germline-derived CDR1 and CDR2 are LGHNA and YNFKEQ. The genes are TRBV4-2 and TRBJ1-5; weak D call: TRBD1 (6 bases). The receptor's source is an adult in good health and CMV-seronegative. The specimen sequenced was memory CD4+ T cells from blood. The CDR3 loop reads CASSQETGRGQPQHF. In DNA form, the CDR3 reads TGTGCCAGCAGCCAGGAAACAGGGAGGGGACAGCCCCAGCATTTT.